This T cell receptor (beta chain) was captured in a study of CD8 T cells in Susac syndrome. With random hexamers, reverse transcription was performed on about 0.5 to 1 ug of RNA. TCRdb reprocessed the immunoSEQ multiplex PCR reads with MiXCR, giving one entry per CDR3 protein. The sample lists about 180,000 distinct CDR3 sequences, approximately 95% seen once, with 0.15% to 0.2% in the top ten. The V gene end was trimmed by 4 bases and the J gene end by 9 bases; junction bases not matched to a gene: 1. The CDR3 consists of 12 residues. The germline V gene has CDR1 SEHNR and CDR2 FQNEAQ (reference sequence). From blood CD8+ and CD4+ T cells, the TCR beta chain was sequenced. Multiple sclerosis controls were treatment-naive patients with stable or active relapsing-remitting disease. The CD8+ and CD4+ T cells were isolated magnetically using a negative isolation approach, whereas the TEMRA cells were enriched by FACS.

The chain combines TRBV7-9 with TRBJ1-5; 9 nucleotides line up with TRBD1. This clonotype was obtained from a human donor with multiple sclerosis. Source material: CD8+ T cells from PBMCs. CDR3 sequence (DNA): TGTGCCAGCAGCTGGGGACAGGGGCCCCAGCATTTT. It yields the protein CASSWGQGPQHF.